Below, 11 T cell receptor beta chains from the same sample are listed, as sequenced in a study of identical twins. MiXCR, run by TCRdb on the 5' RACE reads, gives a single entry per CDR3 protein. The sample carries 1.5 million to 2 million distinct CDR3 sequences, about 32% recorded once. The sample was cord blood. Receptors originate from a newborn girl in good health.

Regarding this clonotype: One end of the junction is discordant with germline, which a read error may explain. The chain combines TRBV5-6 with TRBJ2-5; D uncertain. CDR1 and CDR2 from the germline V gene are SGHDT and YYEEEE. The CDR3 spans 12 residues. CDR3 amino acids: CASSLSKEAQYF. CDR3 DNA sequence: TGTGCCAGCAGCTTGAGCAAAGAGGCCCAGTACTTC.

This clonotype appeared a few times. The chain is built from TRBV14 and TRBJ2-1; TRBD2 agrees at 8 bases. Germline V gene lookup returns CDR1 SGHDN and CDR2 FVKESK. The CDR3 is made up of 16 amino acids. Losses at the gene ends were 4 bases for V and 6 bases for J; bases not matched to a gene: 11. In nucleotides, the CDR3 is TGTGCCAGCAGCCCGCCGGGACTAGTTTTGGGCAATGAGCAGTTCTTC. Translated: CASSPPGLVLGNEQFF.

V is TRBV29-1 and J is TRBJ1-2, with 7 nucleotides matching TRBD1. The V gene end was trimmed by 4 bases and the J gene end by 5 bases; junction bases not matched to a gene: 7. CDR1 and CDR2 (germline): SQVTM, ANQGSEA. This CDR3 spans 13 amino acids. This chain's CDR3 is CSVASGGGYGYTF. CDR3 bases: TGCAGCGTTGCTTCAGGGGGGGGTTATGGCTACACCTTC.

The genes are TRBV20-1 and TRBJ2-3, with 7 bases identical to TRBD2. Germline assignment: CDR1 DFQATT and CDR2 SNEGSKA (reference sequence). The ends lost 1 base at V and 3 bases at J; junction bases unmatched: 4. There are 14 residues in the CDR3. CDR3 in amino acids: CSARVLAVTDTQYF. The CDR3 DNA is TGCAGTGCTAGAGTGCTAGCGGTAACAGATACGCAGTATTTT.

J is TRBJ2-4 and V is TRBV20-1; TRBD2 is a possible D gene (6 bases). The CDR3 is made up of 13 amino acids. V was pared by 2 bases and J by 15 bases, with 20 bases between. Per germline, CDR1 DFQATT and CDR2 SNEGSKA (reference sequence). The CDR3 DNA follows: TGCAGTGCTAGACTCACTAGCTTGGGAGAGGTGTACTTC. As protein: CSARLTSLGEVYF.

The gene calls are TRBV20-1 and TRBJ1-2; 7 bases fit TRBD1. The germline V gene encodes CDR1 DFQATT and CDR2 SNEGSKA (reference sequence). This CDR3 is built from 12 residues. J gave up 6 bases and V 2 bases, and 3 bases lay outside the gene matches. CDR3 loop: CSARHRGHGYTF. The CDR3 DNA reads TGCAGTGCTAGACACAGGGGCCATGGCTACACCTTC.

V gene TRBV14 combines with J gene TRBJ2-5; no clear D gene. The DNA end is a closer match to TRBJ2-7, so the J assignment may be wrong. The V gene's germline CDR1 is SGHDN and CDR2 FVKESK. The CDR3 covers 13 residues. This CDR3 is CASSQGVFSEQYF. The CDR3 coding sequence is TGTGCCAGCAGCCAAGGGGTCTTCAGCGAGCAGTACTTC.

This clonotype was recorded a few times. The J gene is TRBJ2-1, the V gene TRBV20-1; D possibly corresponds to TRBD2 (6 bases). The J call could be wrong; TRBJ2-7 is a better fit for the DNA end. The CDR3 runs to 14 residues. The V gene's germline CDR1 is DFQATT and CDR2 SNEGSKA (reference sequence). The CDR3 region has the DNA TGCAGTGCTAGAACTAGCCCCCTGTACAATGAGCAGTACTTC. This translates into CSARTSPLYNEQYF.

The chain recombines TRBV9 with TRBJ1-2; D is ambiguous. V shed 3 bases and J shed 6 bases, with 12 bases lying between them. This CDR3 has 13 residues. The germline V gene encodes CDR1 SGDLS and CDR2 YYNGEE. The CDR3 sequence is CASSADGRDGYTF. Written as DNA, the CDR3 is TGTGCCAGCAGCGCGGACGGTCGGGATGGCTACACCTTC.

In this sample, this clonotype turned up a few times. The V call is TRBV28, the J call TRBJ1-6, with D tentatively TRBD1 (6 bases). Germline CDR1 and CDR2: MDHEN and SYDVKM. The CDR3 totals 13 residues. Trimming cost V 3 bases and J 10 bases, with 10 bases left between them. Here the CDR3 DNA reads TGTGCCAGCAGTTTGACAGGCTCATCACCCCTCCACTTT. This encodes CASSLTGSSPLHF. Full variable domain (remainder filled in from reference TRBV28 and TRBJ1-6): DVKVTQSSRYLVKRTGEKVFLECVQDMDHENMFWYRQDPGLGLRLIYFSYDVKMKEKGDIPEGYSVSREKKERFSLILESASTNQTSMYLCASSLTGSSPLHFGNGTRLTVT.

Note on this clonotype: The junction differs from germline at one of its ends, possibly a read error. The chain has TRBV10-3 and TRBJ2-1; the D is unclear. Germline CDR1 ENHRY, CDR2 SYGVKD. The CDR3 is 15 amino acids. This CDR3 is CAISPLGSSHNEQFF. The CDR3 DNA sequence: TGTGCCATCAGTCCTCTAGGTAGCTCCCACAATGAGCAGTTCTTC.